The clone carrying this TCR beta chain was counted between two and nine times. The record originates from a study of blood T cell repertoires in COVID-19. About the study: The United States, Italy and Spain provided the acute and convalescent COVID-19 samples. PBMCs, B-cell-depleted T cells, or T cells provided the cDNA or gDNA that made up the material.

In the source study's methods: How many nucleated cells were present was estimated from reference gene primer amplification. The assay was immunoSEQ multiplex PCR, and TCRdb's table has in-frame clones only and misses some. From that table come the V and J calls and clone size; the DNA was used to work out D and trimming. The repertoire holds about 140,000 clones, 84% seen once, with 10% in the top ten. CDR3 length: 12 residues. Trimming removed 4 bases from V and 11 bases from J; junction bases left unmatched: 6. Germline CDR1 and CDR2: SNHLY and FYNNEI. The chain couples TRBV2 to TRBJ1-1; TRBD1 aligns across 8 bases. The sample was peripheral blood. This sequence was found in a man in his sixties with active or convalescent COVID-19. CDR3 DNA sequence: TGTGCCAGCAGTGGACAGGGGCGGAATGCTTTCTTT. This encodes CASSGQGRNAFF.